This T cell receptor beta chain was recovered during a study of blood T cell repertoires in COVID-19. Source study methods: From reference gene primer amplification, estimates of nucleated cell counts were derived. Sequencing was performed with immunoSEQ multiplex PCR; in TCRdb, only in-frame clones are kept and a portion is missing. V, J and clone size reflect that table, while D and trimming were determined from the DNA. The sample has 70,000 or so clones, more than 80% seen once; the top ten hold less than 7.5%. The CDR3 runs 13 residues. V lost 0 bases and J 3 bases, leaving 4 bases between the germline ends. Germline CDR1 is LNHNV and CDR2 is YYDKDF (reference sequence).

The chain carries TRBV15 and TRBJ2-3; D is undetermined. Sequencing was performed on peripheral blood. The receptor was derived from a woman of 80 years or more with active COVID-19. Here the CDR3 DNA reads TGTGCCACCAGCAGAGATCCAACAGATACGCAGTATTTT. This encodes CATSRDPTDTQYF.